This TCR beta chain comes out of a study of T cell responses to AZD1222 COVID-19 vaccine. General study findings and limits: Females outnumbered males among donors, who were mostly white British; clonal diversity was possibly underestimated. Repertoire samples came only from after the peak T cell response. Reports say nearly half of spike-specific TCRs go after unmutated variant regions. Spike-specific TCRs gained breadth and depth after people received two AZD1222 doses.

Profiled with immunoSEQ multiplex PCR; TCRdb holds only in-frame clones, not every one. The data hold about 120,000 clones, with about 85% observed a single time. The CDR3 is 12 residues long. Germline values: CDR1 LNHNV, CDR2 YYDKDF (reference sequence). V was shortened by 3 bases and J by 6 bases, with 8 bases between the two germline ends. Comments on this clone: Its antigen is unidentified.

This TCR derives from an adult in good health. The input for sequencing was peripheral blood, taken on day 0 of AZD1222 vaccination. The chain links TRBV15 to TRBJ1-1; no definite D call. In DNA form, the CDR3 reads TGTGCCACCAGCAGTCTGGGGTCTGAAGCTTTCTTT. This sequence encodes CATSSLGSEAFF.